This T cell receptor (beta chain) was documented in a study of beta chain features in type 1 diabetes. About the research overall: Examined across all samples were almost 110 million sorted cells. Broader study findings: Equally in patients and controls, shorter templates might have been favored by PCR.

The CDR3 covers 11 residues. The germline CDR1 and CDR2 sequences are MDHEN and SYDVKM. V was pared by 8 bases and J by 8 bases, with 10 bases between. A sort by CD45RO/CCR7/CD25/CD127/CD95/CD27 yielded CD4+ naive, central memory, regulatory and stem cell-like memory cells. As regards this clone: Antigen: not known.

TCRB transcripts that were expressed got sequenced, as all of the isolated RNA had been reverse transcribed. About 3.6 million reads were obtained on average from naive, central memory and regulatory T cell samples. Generated by immunoSEQ multiplex PCR, the TCRdb table keeps only in-frame clones and is missing some. The sample holds 860,000 or so clones; roughly a sixth are singletons and the top ten take 0.02% to 0.025%. The clonotype originates from a woman between 18 and 29 years old in good health. Sequencing used naive CD4+ T cells from blood. The chain links TRBV28 to TRBJ1-3; perhaps TRBD1 as D (5 bases). The CDR3 is CASLQGDTIYF. DNA for the CDR3: TGTGCCAGCCTTCAGGGCGACACCATATATTTT.